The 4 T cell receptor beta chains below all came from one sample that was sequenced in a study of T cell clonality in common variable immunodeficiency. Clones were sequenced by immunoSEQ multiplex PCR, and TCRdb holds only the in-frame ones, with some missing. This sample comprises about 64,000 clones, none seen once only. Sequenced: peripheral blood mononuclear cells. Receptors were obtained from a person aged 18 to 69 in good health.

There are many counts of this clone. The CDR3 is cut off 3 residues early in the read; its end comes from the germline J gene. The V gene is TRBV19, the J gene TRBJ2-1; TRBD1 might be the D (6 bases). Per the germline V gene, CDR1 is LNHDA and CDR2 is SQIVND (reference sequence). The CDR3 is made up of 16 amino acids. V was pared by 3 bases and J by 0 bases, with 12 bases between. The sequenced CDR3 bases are TGTGCCAGTAGTATCCCCACAGGGAGCTCCTACAATGAG. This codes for CASSIPTGSSYNE. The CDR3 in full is CASSIPTGSSYNEQFF.

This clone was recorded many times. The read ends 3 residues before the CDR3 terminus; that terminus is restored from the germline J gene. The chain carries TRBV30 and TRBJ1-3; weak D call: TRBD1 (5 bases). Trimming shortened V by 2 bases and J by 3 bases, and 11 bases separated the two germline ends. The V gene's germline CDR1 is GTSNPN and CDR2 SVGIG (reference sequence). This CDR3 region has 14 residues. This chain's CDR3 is CAWSPWGDGNTIYF. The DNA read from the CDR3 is TGTGCCTGGAGTCCCTGGGGGGATGGAAACACC.

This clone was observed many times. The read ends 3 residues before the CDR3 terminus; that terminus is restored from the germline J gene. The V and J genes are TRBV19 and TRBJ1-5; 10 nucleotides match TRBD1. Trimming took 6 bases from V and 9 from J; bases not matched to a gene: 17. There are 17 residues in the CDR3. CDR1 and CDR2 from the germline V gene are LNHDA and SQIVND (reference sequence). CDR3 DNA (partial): TGTGCCAGTAGCCCCGTTGGGACAGGGGTTTCGGTGTGGCCC. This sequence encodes CASSPVGTGVSVWP. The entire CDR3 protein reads CASSPVGTGVSVWPQHF.

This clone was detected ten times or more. The CDR3 loop reads CASSRTDRMNTEAFF. The covered CDR3 bases are TGTGCCAGCTCACGAACGGACAGGATGAACACTGAA. V and J are TRBV18 and TRBJ1-1, with 7 nucleotides matching TRBD1. Read sequence stops 3 residues before the CDR3 end, and the germline J gene provides the missing end. The germline V gene has CDR1 KGHSH and CDR2 LQKENI. Losses at the gene ends were 4 bases for V and 0 bases for J; bases not matched to a gene: 5. The CDR3 has 15 amino acids.